This TCR beta chain comes out of a study of monozygotic twins with inflammatory bowel disease (dated by TCRdb to the late 2010s). About the full investigation: The complete study included about 30 monozygotic twin pairs: 19 IBD-discordant Danish pairs and nine German pairs, of which four were IBD-concordant and five were IBD-discordant. Within discordant pairs, disease-associated traits were sought mainly by comparing IBD patients with their genetically identical healthy co-twins. Each individual had, on average, about 151 000 unique TCRalpha sequences and 181 000 unique TCRbeta sequences available for analysis. Results the study describes overall, beyond this receptor: Compared with healthy twins, IBD patients had fewer clonotypes in common with other individuals, a difference most pronounced in patients showing signs of disease activity. No difference in repertoire similarity was observed between concordant and discordant twins, possibly owing to limited statistical power. The analysis was unable to tell different T cell subtypes apart. The results gave no support for a single strong signal or clonotype linked to IBD. A decrease in TCRbeta repertoire diversity, as measured by inverse Simpson index, was observed in IBD patients compared with their healthy co-twins. Because patients were on differing immunosuppressive treatments, the repertoires may have picked up extra background noise and inter-individual variability.

As concerns this clonotype: Its antigen has not been determined.

Libraries were constructed by 5' RACE. The input for every TCR library was approximately 3,500 ng of total RNA. For each sample, cDNA synthesis was carried out in eight separate reactions using SMARTScribe reverse transcriptase. During cDNA synthesis, unique molecular identifiers containing a 6-nucleotide sample barcode were introduced by template switching. Two nested PCRs of roughly 16 and 10 cycles amplified the TCRalpha and TCRbeta cDNA, and bead purification followed each PCR. Before amplification, cDNA was treated with uracil DNA-glycosylase and purified using the QIAquick PCR purification kit. The second PCR added Illumina TruSeq-compatible adapters along with sample-specific barcodes. TapeStation and Qubit were used to check library quality and concentration, and approximately 5.5 ng of each library went into the pool. Sequencing of pooled libraries was carried out on an Illumina HiSeq2500 single-index Rapid Run using 2 x 100 bp reads and custom sequencing primers. Processing in the source paper ran as follows. MiGEC version 1.2.6 was used for UMI-based consensus assembly to correct PCR and sequencing errors. V(D)J alignment, clonotype assembly and CDR3 extraction were performed with MiXCR version 2.1.1. Gene usage, clonotype sharing and MAIT/NKT TCR abundance were normalised by analysing the top 1000, 10 000 and 20 000 clonotypes per sample. Diversity was computed as the inverse Simpson index with the vegan R package after downsampling to 27 000 UMIs. Statistical testing used paired Mann-Whitney U tests on the discordant twin pairs and applied Benjamini-Hochberg correction for multiple testing. TCRdb reprocessed the reads and assigns one entry to each CDR3 protein sequence, leaving out DNA. The V and J calls follow TCRdb's processing rather than the paper's. The sample's records list over 110,000 distinct CDR3 sequences. The leading ten clones occupy roughly 2.5% of the sample.

From each donor, an approximately 2.3 ml peripheral blood sample was collected into PAXgene tubes and kept at -80 degrees C. Without T cell sorting, total RNA was isolated from whole blood using the PAXgene blood miRNA kit on an automated QIAcube. Peripheral blood from monozygotic twin pairs concordant or discordant for inflammatory bowel disease was subjected to deep TCRalpha and TCRbeta repertoire profiling with unique molecular barcoding. For every twin pair, smoking habits were documented, and each individual was categorised as a current, former or never smoker. CDR3 length: 13 amino acids, cysteine to phenylalanine. No DNA is given. The germline V gene specifies SGHAT as CDR1 and FQNNGV as CDR2.

The chain was built from TRBV11-2 and TRBJ2-5. The clonotype was recovered from a human donor with ulcerative colitis or Crohn's disease, or a healthy co-twin of an affected twin (not recorded which). Material for sequencing was blood. The CDR3: CASSLVRKETQYF.